Sequencing of this T cell receptor beta chain was carried out in a study of blood T cell repertoires in COVID-19. Germline V CDR1 and CDR2: LNHDA, SQIVND (reference sequence). This CDR3 region has 12 residues. V lost 6 bases and J 8 bases, leaving 13 bases between the germline ends. Assay: immunoSEQ multiplex PCR; the TCRdb copy retains only in-frame clones and omits some. This table holds roughly 120,000 clones, over 65% found once. This receptor was identified in a woman aged 80 or older with acute or convalescent COVID-19. The sample was peripheral blood. V gene TRBV19 combines with J gene TRBJ1-2; D gene unclear. For the CDR3, the DNA is TGTGCCAGTAGCCGAAAAGGGAGGGGCTACACCTTC. Translation gives CASSRKGRGYTF.